The 25 T cell receptor beta chains reported below all come from one sample, sequenced in a study of OX40 agonist ivuxolimab in advanced cancers. Produced via immunoSEQ multiplex PCR; TCRdb's table is partial and in-frame only. The sample yields 60,000 to 85,000 clones, 94% seen once. The sequenced sample was CD4+ or CD8+ T cells sorted from blood, obtained in a trial of the OX40 agonist ivuxolimab. Receptors were obtained from an adult with an advanced solid tumor such as melanoma, head and neck, liver or kidney cancer.

J is TRBJ2-2 and V is TRBV5-4; 9 bases agree with TRBD2. Germline values: CDR1 SGHNT, CDR2 YYREEE (reference sequence). CDR3 length: 16 amino acids. Trimming removed 4 bases from V and 2 bases from J; junction bases left unmatched: 6. The CDR3 DNA sequence: TGTGCCAGCAGCCGGCGGGGGGGCGCAAACACCGGGGAGCTGTTTTTT. This encodes CASSRRGGANTGELFF. The variable domain in full, with the rest retrieved from reference TRBV5-4 and TRBJ2-2, is ETGVTQSPTHLIKTRGQQVTLRCSSQSGHNTVSWYQQALGQGPQFIFQYYREEENGRGNFPPRFSGLQFPNYSSELNVNALELDDSALYLCASSRRGGANTGELFFGEGSRLTVL.

The rearrangement joins TRBV29-1 to TRBJ2-1, with D possibly being TRBD1 or TRBD2 (6 bases each). This CDR3 region has 16 residues. CDR1 and CDR2 (germline): SQVTM, ANQGSEA. V was pared by 5 bases and J by 2 bases, with 19 bases between. Here the CDR3 reads CSVPAILGGPYNEQFF. The CDR3 nucleotides read TGCAGCGTTCCAGCGATATTGGGGGGCCCCTACAATGAGCAGTTCTTC.

The chain uses TRBV27 and TRBJ2-2; D unresolved. Trimming cost V 2 bases and J 0 bases, with 4 bases left between them. Germline loops: CDR1 MNHEY, CDR2 SMNVEV (reference sequence). CDR3 length: 14 residues. The CDR3: CASSLASNTGELFF. As DNA, the CDR3 is TGTGCCAGCAGTTTAGCTTCGAACACCGGGGAGCTGTTTTTT.

This clone has just one count. V usage is TRBV2 and J usage is TRBJ2-1; TRBD1 might be the D (6 bases). The ends were cut back, 5 bases at V and 6 bases at J, with 11 bases in the middle. The CDR3 has 13 residues. CDR1 and CDR2 (germline): SNHLY, FYNNEI. The CDR3 loop is CASSITGFNEQFF. In DNA form, the CDR3 reads TGTGCCAGCAGTATTACAGGGTTCAATGAGCAGTTCTTC.

This chain links TRBV28 with TRBJ2-6, with 8 positions matching TRBD1. Germline CDR1 MDHEN, CDR2 SYDVKM. The CDR3 is 17 residues long. The J segment lost 2 bases and the V segment lost 4 bases, leaving 7 bases of the junction unmatched. CDR3 loop: CASSWRTDRAGANVLTF. In DNA, the CDR3 is TGTGCCAGCAGTTGGAGAACGGACAGGGCTGGGGCCAACGTCCTGACTTTC.

The chain links TRBV13 to TRBJ2-5, with TRBD1 identical over 7 bases. The length of the CDR3 is 14 residues. V lost 7 bases, J lost 3 bases, and 8 bases stayed unmatched. Germline lookup yields CDR1 PRHDT and CDR2 FYEKMQ (reference sequence). This CDR3 reads CASKGEGAEETQYF. CDR3 sequence (DNA): TGTGCCAGCAAAGGCGAGGGGGCGGAAGAGACCCAGTACTTC.

The CDR3 protein is CASSPHGRTNYGYTF. CDR3 coding DNA: TGTGCCAGCAGCCCCCACGGGAGGACGAACTATGGCTACACCTTC. This chain connects TRBV13 to TRBJ1-2; D call uncertain. This CDR3 contains 15 residues. Looked up from germline, CDR1 is PRHDT and CDR2 is FYEKMQ (reference sequence). The V and J ends lost 5 bases and 2 bases respectively, with 15 bases between them.

The chain is built from TRBV7-9 and TRBJ2-5, with 7 bases identical to TRBD1. J lost 0 bases, V lost 8 bases, and 12 bases had no gene match. There are 16 residues in the CDR3. Germline V CDR1 and CDR2: SEHNR, FQNEAQ (reference sequence). CDR3 sequence reads: CASEGRRTGNQETQYF. In nucleotides, the CDR3 is TGTGCCAGCGAGGGGCGAAGGACAGGAAACCAAGAGACCCAGTACTTC.

This clone was observed once. The J gene is TRBJ2-7, the V gene TRBV19; the D is unclear. Germline CDR1 and CDR2: LNHDA and SQIVND (reference sequence). Deletions cut 3 bases from V and 1 base from J, with 10 bases between. The CDR3 totals 14 residues. CDR3 protein: CASSIPEQSYEQYF. The CDR3 DNA sequence: TGTGCCAGTAGTATTCCGGAACAGTCCTACGAGCAGTACTTC. The whole variable domain, remainder taken from reference TRBV19 and TRBJ2-7, is DGGITQSPKYLFRKEGQNVTLSCEQNLNHDAMYWYRQDPGQGLRLIYYSQIVNDFQKGDIAEGYSVSREKKESFPLTVTSAQKNPTAFYLCASSIPEQSYEQYFGPGTRLTVT.

In DNA, the CDR3 is TGTGCCAGCCGGGACAGAAGGCTGGAAGCTTTCTTT. Amino acid sequence: CASRDRRLEAFF. This sequence joins TRBV7-9 and TRBJ1-1, with 7 nucleotides matching TRBD1. This CDR3 contains 12 residues. Losses at the gene ends were 8 bases for V and 8 bases for J; bases not matched to a gene: 8. Looked up from germline, CDR1 is SEHNR and CDR2 is FQNEAQ (reference sequence).

This chain links TRBV6-1 with TRBJ1-5; D uncertain. Trimming removed 3 bases from V and 4 bases from J, with 7 bases in between. The CDR3 is made up of 13 amino acids. Germline-derived CDR1 and CDR2 are MNHNS and SASEGT. CDR3 amino acids: CASSDAENQPQHF. CDR3 DNA sequence: TGTGCCAGCAGTGATGCAGAGAATCAGCCCCAGCATTTT.

The chain links TRBV9 to TRBJ2-5, with D perhaps matching TRBD2 (6 bases). CDR1 SGDLS and CDR2 YYNGEE come from the germline V gene. Trimming stripped 0 bases from V and 5 bases from J, with 17 bases between. The CDR3 sequence is 16 residues long. CDR3 bases: TGTGCCAGCAGCGTAGACCGTTACCGCGGGGAGGAGACCCAGTACTTC. It codes for CASSVDRYRGEETQYF. The full variable domain, in which reference TRBV9 and TRBJ2-5 provide the parts outside the CDR3, is DSGVTQTPKHLITATGQRVTLRCSPRSGDLSVYWYQQSLDQGLQFLIQYYNGEERAKGNILERFSAQQFPDLHSELNLSSLELGDSALYFCASSVDRYRGEETQYFGPGTRLLVL.

V and J are TRBV6-5 and TRBJ2-5; D is possibly TRBD1 (5 bases). Germline V gives CDR1 MNHEY, CDR2 SVGAGI. The CDR3 covers 13 residues. The V gene lost 10 bases and the J gene lost 2 bases, with 14 bases spanning the gap. The CDR3 DNA follows: TGTGCCACCCGGCCAGGGCTACAAGAGACCCAGTACTTC. Translation: CATRPGLQETQYF.

This sequence joins TRBV7-3 and TRBJ1-1; perhaps TRBD1 as D (5 bases). Between the trimmed V and J ends, which lost 2 bases and 0 bases, there was a span of 10 bases. Germline CDR1 is SGHTA and CDR2 is FQGTGA. This CDR3 has 15 residues. As DNA, the CDR3 is TGTGCCAGCAGCTTATCCCCAGGGATGAACACTGAAGCTTTCTTT. Amino acid sequence: CASSLSPGMNTEAFF.

The chain couples TRBV28 to TRBJ2-6; D not resolved. V shed 3 bases and J shed 2 bases, with 8 bases lying between them. The CDR3 covers 15 residues. Germline loops: CDR1 MDHEN, CDR2 SYDVKM. CDR3 in amino acids: CASSFDGTGANVLTF. In nucleotides, the CDR3 is TGTGCCAGCAGTTTCGATGGAACTGGGGCCAACGTCCTGACTTTC.

The chain has TRBV5-1 and TRBJ2-7; TRBD2 agrees at 9 bases. V lost 7 bases, J lost 2 bases, and 7 bases stayed unmatched. CDR1 and CDR2 (germline): SGHRS, YFSETQ. The CDR3 covers 14 residues. The CDR3 loop reads CASSLSSGAYEQYF. CDR3 coding DNA: TGCGCCAGCTCTCTTTCTAGCGGGGCCTACGAGCAGTACTTC.

This chain links TRBV29-1 with TRBJ1-4, with D hard to call. The CDR3 covers 13 residues. The V gene lost 7 bases and the J gene lost 7 bases, with 16 bases spanning the gap. Germline V lookup: CDR1 SQVTM, CDR2 ANQGSEA. The CDR3 here is CSGRPGLGEKLFF. For the CDR3, the DNA is TGCAGCGGTCGTCCCGGGCTCGGTGAAAAACTGTTTTTT.

This rearrangement joins TRBV9 to TRBJ1-3, with 7 bases aligning to TRBD1. V lost 3 bases and J lost 2; bases outside the gene matches: 5. This CDR3 comprises 15 residues. Germline CDR1 is SGDLS and CDR2 is YYNGEE. Written as DNA, the CDR3 is TGTGCCAGCAGCGACGAAACAGGGGCTGGAAACACCATATATTTT. Its translation: CASSDETGAGNTIYF.

The genes are TRBV27 and TRBJ2-4, with D tentatively TRBD1 (6 bases). Trimming removed 4 bases from V and 0 bases from J, with 16 bases in between. Germline CDR1 and CDR2: MNHEY and SMNVEV (reference sequence). This CDR3 comprises 17 residues. CDR3 protein: CASSYWDTRTAKNIQYF. Here the CDR3 DNA reads TGTGCCAGCAGTTACTGGGACACCCGTACAGCCAAAAACATTCAGTACTTC.

In this sample, this clone turned up once. This chain connects TRBV4-3 to TRBJ1-2; TRBD1 agrees at 12 bases. The V and J ends lost 0 bases and 3 bases, in that order; junction bases with no gene match: 5. The CDR3 has 17 residues. Germline-derived CDR1 and CDR2 are LGHNA and YSLEER. The CDR3 here is CASSQDRGQGAHYGYTF. In DNA form, the CDR3 reads TGCGCCAGCAGCCAAGATCGGGGACAGGGGGCTCACTATGGCTACACCTTC.

The V and J genes are TRBV5-5 and TRBJ1-5; the D gene is possibly TRBD1 (5 bases). Germline lookup yields CDR1 SGHKS and CDR2 YYEKEE (reference sequence). V lost 2 bases to trimming and J lost 6 bases, with 15 bases between them. The CDR3 extends over 15 amino acids. In DNA, the CDR3 is TGTGCCAGCAGCTTCCGTCCAGGGCTAGGTCAGCCCCAGCATTTT. Translated, it gives CASSFRPGLGQPQHF.

This rearrangement joins TRBV4-3 to TRBJ2-2; 10 bases align to TRBD1. Trimming removed 4 bases from V and 7 bases from J; junction bases left unmatched: 9. The CDR3 extends over 16 amino acids. CDR1 and CDR2 from the germline V gene are LGHNA and YSLEER. CDR3: CASSPEDRGWIGELFF. DNA for the CDR3: TGCGCCAGCAGCCCGGAGGACAGGGGGTGGATCGGGGAGCTGTTTTTT.

This chain uses TRBV11-3 with TRBJ2-2; perhaps TRBD2 as D (5 bases). The CDR3 length is 13 residues. CDR1 and CDR2 from the germline V gene are SGHNT and YENEEA. Trimming took off 4 bases at V and 3 bases at J, with 6 bases between the two ends. This CDR3 reads CASSSGYTGELFF. CDR3 bases: TGTGCCAGCAGCTCGGGGTACACCGGGGAGCTGTTTTTT.

Comments on this clone: This sequence may be a read error, since a much larger clone differs from it by one base. The CDR3 DNA reads as TGTGCCAGCAGCTTGGACAGCACAGATACGCAGTATTTT. This gives the protein CASSLDSTDTQYF. The V gene is TRBV5-4, the J gene TRBJ2-3; D call uncertain. The CDR3 extends over 13 amino acids. The germline gives CDR1 SGHNT, CDR2 YYREEE (reference sequence). Trimming removed 0 bases at V and 0 bases at J, with 2 bases between.

The CDR3, as DNA: TGCGCCAGCAGCCAAGTGACAGGGAGCGGGGCATCCTACGAGCAGTACTTC. Its protein is CASSQVTGSGASYEQYF. This rearrangement joins TRBV4-1 to TRBJ2-7; D is tentatively TRBD1 or TRBD2 (7 bases each). The germline V gene encodes CDR1 MGHRA and CDR2 YSYEKL. V lost 1 base and J lost 1, with 17 bases in between. The CDR3 contains 17 residues.